This T cell receptor beta chain appears in the sequencing data of a study of T-cell memory formation after mild COVID-19. Study results and caveats: Researchers report contracting CD4+ clones mostly in CM and EM, with CD8+ clones in EMRA. Several responding clones turned up in pre-infection memory, indicating that cross-reactive memory may have taken part.

Remarks on this clonotype: Its antigen remains unidentified.

Deletions cut 1 base from V and 0 bases from J, with 12 bases between. From germline, CDR1 is MNHNS and CDR2 SASEGT. The CDR3 runs to 16 residues. 5'RACE primed at constant segments yielded TCR alpha and TCR beta cDNA libraries bearing sample barcodes and UMIs. TCRdb reprocessed the 5' RACE reads with MiXCR, giving one entry per CDR3 protein. The sample shows some 150,000 distinct CDR3 sequences, around 15% of them seen only once. The V and J genes are TRBV6-1 and TRBJ2-5, with D perhaps TRBD2 (6 bases). The sequenced material came from PBMCs or a T cell subset sorted from them (not recorded which). This TCR was sampled from an adult woman who had mild COVID-19 (a few samples of this study predate the infection). Cell type and time point are not known. CDR3 sequence reads: CASSEEVGDYQETQYF. CDR3 DNA: TGTGCCAGCAGTGAAGAGGTAGGGGACTACCAAGAGACCCAGTACTTC.